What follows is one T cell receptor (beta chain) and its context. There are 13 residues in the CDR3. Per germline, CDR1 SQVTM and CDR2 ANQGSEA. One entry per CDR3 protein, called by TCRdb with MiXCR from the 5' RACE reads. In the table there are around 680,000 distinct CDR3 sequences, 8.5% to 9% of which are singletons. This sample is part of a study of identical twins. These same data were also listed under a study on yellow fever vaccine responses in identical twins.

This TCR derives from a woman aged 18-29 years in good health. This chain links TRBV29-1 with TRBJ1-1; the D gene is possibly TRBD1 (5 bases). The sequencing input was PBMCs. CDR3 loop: CACLGDSDTEAFF. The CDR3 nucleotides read TGCGCTTGTCTGGGGGATTCGGACACTGAAGCTTTCTTT.